This TCR beta chain comes out of a study of T cells in Graves' hyperthyroidism and ophthalmopathy. Study-level results: Most expanded thyroid clonotypes above 0.001 also appeared in blood.

The source material, RNA transcripts, was used to amplify TCR beta CDR3 regions. An initial round of RT-PCR targeting the TCR CDR3 relied on the HTBI primer set. TCRdb reanalysed the multiplex PCR reads using MiXCR and keeps one entry per CDR3 protein. The table lists roughly 180,000 distinct CDR3 sequences, about 9.4% of them singletons. Patients having uncontrolled infection, another autoimmune disease, pregnancy or lactation were not included. As for this clonotype: Its cognate antigen is unknown.

There are 11 residues in the CDR3. Per germline, CDR1 MNHNS and CDR2 SASEGT. Trimming cost V 5 bases and J 6 bases, with 7 bases left between them. The gene calls are TRBV6-1 and TRBJ1-1; D ambiguous. The TCR originated in a woman aged 18 to 35 with Graves' hyperthyroidism that later progressed to Graves' ophthalmopathy. The sequencing input was blood. CDR3 in amino acids: CASSSAAEAFF. The DNA of the CDR3 is TGTGCCAGCAGTTCCGCGGCTGAAGCTTTCTTT.